The source of this T cell receptor (beta chain) is a study of stem cell transplantation in POMP-related autoinflammatory disease (dated by TCRdb to about 2021). Regarding the study in general: According to the study's hypothesis, the TRB repertoire gets skewed because defective thymoproteasomes impair MHC class I-dependent CD8+ T-cell differentiation and positive selection. The effect of POMP deficiency on T-cell receptor beta repertoire diversity and CDR3 characteristics was assessed using high-throughput TRB sequencing. After transplant, 100% donor engraftment of neutrophils and platelets through one year was shown by DNA chimerism analysis. Before transplant, patients showed CD4+ naive T-cell skewing, low CD8+ T-cell proportions, and reduced T-cell cytokine secretion.

Libraries came from the immunoSEQ multiplex PCR assay. The paper's processing steps were these. Shannon entropy, which accounts for clonal size distribution, was used to quantify repertoire diversity. The Gini-Simpson index (Simpson_1-D) served as the measure of how unequally clonotypes were distributed. Imported from immuneACCESS, the table was reduced by TCRdb to in-frame sequences with V and J called. These copies leave out some clones; in studies compared against another copy, an unresolved V gene accounts for under half, and the cause of the remainder is not known. The V and J calls and clone size were taken over from that table, and D and trimming were inferred from the DNA. The sample data list approximately 65,000 clones, and approximately 91% of these were observed just once. Clones ranked in the top ten supply more than 0.55% of the sample. In its sample, this clone was seen once. What antigen it recognizes has not been identified. Nothing much larger sits one base from this clone, and base qualities are not available.

Ends trimmed: V by 1 base, J by 2 bases; bases unmatched to a gene: 5. As encoded in the germline V gene, CDR1 is SGHRS while CDR2 is YFSETQ. Inclusive of the bounding cysteine and phenylalanine, the CDR3 is 15 residues long. The sequence is cut down to CDR3 DNA, 45 bases in frame from base 1. Broad study findings and their caveats: Across all analyzed T-cell subsets, PRAID patients tended toward lower TRB diversity and higher clonality. Statistical significance for the trend toward lower diversity and increased clonality in PRAID patients was reached only for regulatory T cells. The number of unique TRB V-J gene pairings was restricted in PRAID patients.

This specimen's time point label, per the study, means: after hematopoietic stem cell transplant. PRAID was characterized by prominent immunodeficiency alongside autoinflammation. T-cell subsets (conventional T cells, CD8+ T cells, regulatory T cells, T follicular helper cells) were sorted before TRB sequencing. This receptor was taken from a human patient with POMP-related autoinflammation and immune dysregulation (PRAID). After a transplant, some T cells may have been passed on by the graft donor. This material consisted of CD4+ T cells from PBMCs, taken after stem cell transplantation. The chain employs TRBV5-1 and TRBJ2-5, with TRBD1 identical over 7 junction bases. The nucleotides read TGCGCCAGCAGCTTGTGGGGACAGATTCAAGAGACCCAGTACTTC. This yields the protein CASSLWGQIQETQYF. Outside the CDR3, residues come from the reference TRBV5-1 and TRBJ2-5 proteins, so the full variable domain is: KAGVTQTPRYLIKTRGQQVTLSCSPISGHRSVSWYQQTPGQGLQFLFEYFSETQRNKGNFPGRFSGRQFSNSRSEMNVSTLELGDSALYLCASSLWGQIQETQYFGPGTRLLVL.